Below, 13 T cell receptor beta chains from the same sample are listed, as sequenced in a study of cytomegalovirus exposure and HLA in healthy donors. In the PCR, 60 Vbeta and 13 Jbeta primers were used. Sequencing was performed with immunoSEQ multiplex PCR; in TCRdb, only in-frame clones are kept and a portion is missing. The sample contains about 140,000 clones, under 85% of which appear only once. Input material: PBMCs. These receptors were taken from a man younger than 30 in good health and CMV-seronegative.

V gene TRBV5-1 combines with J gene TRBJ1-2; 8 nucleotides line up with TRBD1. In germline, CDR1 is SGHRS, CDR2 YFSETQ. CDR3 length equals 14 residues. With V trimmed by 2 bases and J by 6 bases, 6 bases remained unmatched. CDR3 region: CASSFSTGVDGYTF. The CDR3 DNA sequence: TGCGCCAGCAGCTTCTCGACAGGGGTGGATGGCTACACCTTC.

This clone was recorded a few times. DNA of the CDR3: TGTGCCAGCACCAGGGGTTTGAATTCACCCCTCCACTTT. This gives the protein CASTRGLNSPLHF. The chain couples TRBV6-5 to TRBJ1-6; maybe TRBD1 (6 bases). From germline, CDR1 is MNHEY and CDR2 SVGAGI. Between the trimmed V and J ends, which lost 7 bases and 7 bases, there was a span of 11 bases. The CDR3 covers 13 residues.

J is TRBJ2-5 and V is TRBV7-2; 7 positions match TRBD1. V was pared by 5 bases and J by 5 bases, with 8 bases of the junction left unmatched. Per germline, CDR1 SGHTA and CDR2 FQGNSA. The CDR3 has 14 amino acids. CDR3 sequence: CASSPAGGRETQYF. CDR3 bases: TGTGCCAGCAGCCCTGCAGGGGGACGGGAGACCCAGTACTTC.

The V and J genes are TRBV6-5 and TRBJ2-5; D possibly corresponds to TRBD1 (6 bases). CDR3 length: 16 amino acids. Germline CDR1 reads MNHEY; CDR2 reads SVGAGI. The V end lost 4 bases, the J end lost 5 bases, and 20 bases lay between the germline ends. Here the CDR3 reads CASSSVFRGVGETQYF. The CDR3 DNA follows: TGTGCCAGCAGTTCCGTTTTCAGGGGTGTGGGGGAGACCCAGTACTTC.

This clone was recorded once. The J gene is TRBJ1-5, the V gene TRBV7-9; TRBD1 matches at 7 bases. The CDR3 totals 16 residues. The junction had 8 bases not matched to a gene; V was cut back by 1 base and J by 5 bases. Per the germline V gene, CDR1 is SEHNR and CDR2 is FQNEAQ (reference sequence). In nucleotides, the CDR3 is TGTGCCAGCAGCTTAGTTAGAGGGGGCTTTGATCAGCCCCAGCATTTT. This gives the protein CASSLVRGGFDQPQHF.

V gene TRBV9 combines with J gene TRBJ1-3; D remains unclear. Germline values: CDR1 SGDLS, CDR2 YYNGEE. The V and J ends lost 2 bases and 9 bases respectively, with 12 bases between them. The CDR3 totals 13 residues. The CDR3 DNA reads TGTGCCAGCAGCGTGGGAGGGAAGAGCACCATATATTTT. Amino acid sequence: CASSVGGKSTIYF.

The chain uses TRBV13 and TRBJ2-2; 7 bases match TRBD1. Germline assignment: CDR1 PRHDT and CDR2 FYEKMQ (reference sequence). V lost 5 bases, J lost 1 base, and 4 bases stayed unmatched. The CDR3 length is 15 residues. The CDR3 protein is CASSVRDRNTGELFF. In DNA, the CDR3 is TGTGCCAGCAGCGTCCGGGACAGGAACACCGGGGAGCTGTTTTTT.

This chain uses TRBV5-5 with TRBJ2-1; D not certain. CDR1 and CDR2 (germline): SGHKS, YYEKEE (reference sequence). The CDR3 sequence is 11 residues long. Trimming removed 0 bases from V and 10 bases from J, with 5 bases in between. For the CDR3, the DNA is TGTGCCAGCAGCTTGGGGGCAGAGCAGTTCTTC. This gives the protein CASSLGAEQFF.

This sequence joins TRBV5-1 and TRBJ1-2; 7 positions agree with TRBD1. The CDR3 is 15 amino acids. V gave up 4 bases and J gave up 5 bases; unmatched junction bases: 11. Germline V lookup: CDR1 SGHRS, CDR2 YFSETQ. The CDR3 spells CASSLRQGGFYGYTF. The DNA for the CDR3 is TGCGCCAGCAGCCTCCGACAGGGTGGGTTTTATGGCTACACCTTC.

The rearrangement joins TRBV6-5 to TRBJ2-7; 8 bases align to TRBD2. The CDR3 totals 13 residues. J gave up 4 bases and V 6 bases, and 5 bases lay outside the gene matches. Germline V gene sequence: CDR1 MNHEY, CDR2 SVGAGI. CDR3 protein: CASSGGGTYEQYF. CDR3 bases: TGTGCCAGCAGCGGGGGGGGGACTTACGAGCAGTACTTC.

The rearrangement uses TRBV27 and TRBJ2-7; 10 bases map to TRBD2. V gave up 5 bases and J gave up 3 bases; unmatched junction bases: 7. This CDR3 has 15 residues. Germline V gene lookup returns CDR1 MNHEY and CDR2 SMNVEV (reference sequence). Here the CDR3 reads CASSPTSGASYEQYF. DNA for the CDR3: TGTGCCAGCAGTCCTACTAGCGGGGCCAGCTACGAGCAGTACTTC.

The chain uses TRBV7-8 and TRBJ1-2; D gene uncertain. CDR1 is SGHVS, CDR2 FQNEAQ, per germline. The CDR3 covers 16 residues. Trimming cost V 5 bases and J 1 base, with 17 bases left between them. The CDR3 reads CASSPKMAGINYGYTF. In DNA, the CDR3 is TGTGCCAGCAGCCCCAAGATGGCGGGGATTAACTATGGCTACACCTTC.

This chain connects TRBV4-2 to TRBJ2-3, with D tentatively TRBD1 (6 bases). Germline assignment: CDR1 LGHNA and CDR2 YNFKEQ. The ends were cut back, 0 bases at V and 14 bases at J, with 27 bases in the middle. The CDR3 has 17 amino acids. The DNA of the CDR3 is TGTGCCAGCAGCCAAGATCGTGGAGCCAGGGGAGCAAAAGGGGTGTATTTT. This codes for CASSQDRGARGAKGVYF.